A single sample is the source of the 24 T cell receptor beta chains below, sequenced in a study of control samples from healthy donors and cancer patients. The assay was immunoSEQ multiplex PCR, and TCRdb's table has in-frame clones only and misses some. The table shows some 120,000 clones, with 70% to 90% occurring only once. The sequenced sample was blood. The source of these receptors is a woman between 65 and 79 years old in good health.

The chain recombines TRBV3-1 (or the pseudogene TRBV3-2) with TRBJ2-1; perhaps D is TRBD1 or TRBD2 (5 bases each). The CDR3 consists of 16 residues. Germline CDR1 is LGHDT and CDR2 is YNNKEL (reference sequence). V dropped 0 bases and J dropped 2 bases, with 11 bases sitting between them. CDR3 loop: CASSQDGTHAYNEQFF. In nucleotides, the CDR3 is TGTGCCAGCAGCCAAGATGGGACCCACGCCTACAATGAGCAGTTCTTC.

The genes are TRBV5-1 and TRBJ1-4; a possible D gene is TRBD1 (5 bases). Germline CDR1 is SGHRS and CDR2 is YFSETQ. The V and J ends lost 0 bases and 0 bases respectively, with 6 bases between them. This CDR3 is 15 amino acids long. The CDR3 spells CASSLATATNEKLFF. For the CDR3, the DNA is TGCGCCAGCAGCTTGGCGACAGCAACTAATGAAAAACTGTTTTTT.

The gene calls are TRBV6-2 or TRBV6-3 and TRBJ2-7, with D possibly being TRBD2 (6 bases). The CDR3 consists of 17 residues. Germline-derived CDR1 and CDR2 are MNHEY and SVGEGT. Trimming stripped 0 bases from V and 0 bases from J, with 15 bases between. The CDR3 nucleotides are TGTGCCAGCAGTTACTCGACTATGGAGGGGATCTCCTACGAGCAGTACTTC. This gives the protein CASSYSTMEGISYEQYF.

This rearrangement joins TRBV5-4 to TRBJ2-5; 10 nucleotides agree with TRBD2. The CDR3 covers 17 residues. The V segment lost 3 bases and the J segment 5 bases; nucleotides outside the gene matches: 13. From germline, CDR1 is SGHNT and CDR2 YYREEE (reference sequence). The CDR3 DNA reads TGTGCCAGCAGCTCCCGGATAGCAGCGGGGGGGCGGGAGACCCAGTACTTC. Encoded protein: CASSSRIAAGGRETQYF.

The genes are TRBV9 and TRBJ2-7; D uncertain. Trimming left V 2 bases short and J 5 bases short, with 14 bases between. Germline V gene data show CDR1 as SGDLS and CDR2 as YYNGEE. CDR3 length: 14 residues. The chain's CDR3 is CASSVLAAGDEQYF. The CDR3 DNA reads as TGTGCCAGCAGCGTCCTCGCGGCCGGTGACGAGCAGTACTTC.

CDR3 in DNA: TGTGCCAGCAGTGTGCAGCTTAATTCACCCCTCCACTTT. It yields the protein CASSVQLNSPLHF. The chain has TRBV2 and TRBJ1-6, with D uncertain. Trimming left V 4 bases short and J 6 bases short, with 7 bases between. The CDR3 extends over 13 amino acids. Germline lookup yields CDR1 SNHLY and CDR2 FYNNEI.

This chain connects TRBV10-2 to TRBJ1-6; the D is unclear. The CDR3 is 15 amino acids. In germline, CDR1 is WSHSY, CDR2 SAAADI. V was cut by 7 bases and J by 7 bases, with 17 bases left in between. CDR3 sequence (DNA): TGCGCCAGCACTCTTAATTCCCCCGGGAATTCACCCCTCCACTTT. It specifies CASTLNSPGNSPLHF.

The rearrangement uses TRBV12-3 or TRBV12-4 and TRBJ2-1; D is possibly TRBD2 (6 bases). CDR3 length: 13 amino acids. V was clipped by 3 bases and J by 6 bases, with 9 bases between them. The chain's CDR3 is CASSFLALNEQFF. For the CDR3, the DNA is TGTGCCAGCAGTTTTCTAGCGCTCAATGAGCAGTTCTTC.

The chain carries TRBV13 and TRBJ2-1; 7 bases map to TRBD2. CDR1 and CDR2 (germline): PRHDT, FYEKMQ (reference sequence). This CDR3 contains 15 residues. After removal of 2 bases from V and 9 bases from J, the junction contained 10 bases not matched to a gene. CDR3 bases: TGTGCCAGCAGCTTATCCAGCGGGGTTGGGGTTGAGCAGTTCTTC. Encoded protein: CASSLSSGVGVEQFF. Variable domain in full (rest from reference TRBV13 and TRBJ2-1): AAGVIQSPRHLIKEKRETATLKCYPIPRHDTVYWYQQGPGQDPQFLISFYEKMQSDKGSIPDRFSAQQFSDYHSELNMSSLELGDSALYFCASSLSSGVGVEQFFGPGTRLTVL.

The chain is built from TRBV5-8 and TRBJ1-6; TRBD1 aligns across 8 bases. After removal of 4 bases from V and 10 bases from J, the junction contained 7 bases not matched to a gene. Per the germline V gene, CDR1 is SGHTS and CDR2 is YDEGEE. CDR3 length equals 14 residues. In nucleotides, the CDR3 is TGTGCCAGCAGCACAGGACAGGGTTGGTCACCCCTCCACTTT. It encodes CASSTGQGWSPLHF.

The V gene is TRBV27, the J gene TRBJ2-5; D call uncertain. In germline, CDR1 is MNHEY, CDR2 SMNVEV (reference sequence). The CDR3 totals 13 residues. V was clipped by 2 bases and J by 2 bases, with 6 bases between them. The CDR3 sequence: CASSLGVQETQYF. CDR3 coding DNA: TGTGCCAGCAGTTTAGGGGTACAAGAGACCCAGTACTTC.

The chain employs TRBV9 and TRBJ1-1, with D perhaps matching TRBD1 (6 bases). The CDR3 sequence is 17 residues long. Trimming shortened V by 4 bases and J by 0 bases, and 19 bases separated the two germline ends. Germline V gene data show CDR1 as SGDLS and CDR2 as YYNGEE. The CDR3 protein is CASSFRDIALMNTEAFF. The DNA of the CDR3 is TGTGCCAGCAGCTTCCGGGACATTGCCCTTATGAACACTGAAGCTTTCTTT.

The chain employs TRBV11-2 and TRBJ1-3, with a tentative D call TRBD1 (5 bases). Germline V gene lookup returns CDR1 SGHAT and CDR2 FQNNGV. V was pared by 5 bases and J by 5 bases, with 10 bases between. This CDR3 contains 13 residues. CDR3 nucleotide sequence: TGTGCCAGCAGCCCCGGGACCCGAAACACCATATATTTT. Translating it yields CASSPGTRNTIYF.

The chain has TRBV25-1 and TRBJ2-7; 9 bases fit TRBD2. The CDR3 has 14 residues. Losses at the gene ends were 1 base for V and 6 bases for J; bases not matched to a gene: 4. Germline lookup yields CDR1 MGHDK and CDR2 SYGVNS. The CDR3 sequence is CASSESGLAGEQYF. The CDR3 DNA reads as TGTGCCAGCAGTGAATCGGGACTAGCAGGCGAGCAGTACTTC.

V and J are TRBV12-3 or TRBV12-4 and TRBJ2-7; possible D gene TRBD1, 5 bases. V was trimmed by 6 bases and J by 2 bases, leaving 11 bases between them. The CDR3 runs 13 residues. The CDR3 loop is CASRPDTAYEQYF. The DNA of the CDR3 is TGTGCCAGCAGGCCGGACACTGCCTACGAGCAGTACTTC.

The chain combines TRBV5-4 with TRBJ1-2, with TRBD1 identical over 8 bases. The J segment lost 1 base and the V segment lost 7 bases, leaving 12 bases of the junction unmatched. Looked up from germline, CDR1 is SGHNT and CDR2 is YYREEE (reference sequence). The CDR3 sequence is 16 residues long. This CDR3 reads CASGRAQGAVNYGYTF. As DNA, the CDR3 is TGTGCCAGCGGACGCGCCCAGGGGGCCGTTAACTATGGCTACACCTTC. The complete variable domain, with remaining parts taken from reference TRBV5-4 and TRBJ1-2, reads ETGVTQSPTHLIKTRGQQVTLRCSSQSGHNTVSWYQQALGQGPQFIFQYYREEENGRGNFPPRFSGLQFPNYSSELNVNALELDDSALYLCASGRAQGAVNYGYTFGSGTRLTVV.

This chain uses TRBV7-2 with TRBJ2-5; D assignment may be TRBD1 or TRBD2 (7 bases each). V was clipped by 6 bases and J by 5 bases, with 16 bases between them. Germline CDR1 and CDR2: SGHTA and FQGNSA. This CDR3 spans 14 amino acids. CDR3 region: CASRPRGGSETQYF. Here the CDR3 DNA reads TGTGCCAGCAGGCCCAGGGGGGGTTCGGAGACCCAGTACTTC.

This clone has more than one count but fewer than ten. The rearrangement links TRBV11-2 to TRBJ1-3; D is unresolved. Germline V gene lookup returns CDR1 SGHAT and CDR2 FQNNGV. The CDR3 has 13 amino acids. Trimming took off 5 bases at V and 5 bases at J, with 10 bases between the two ends. DNA for the CDR3: TGTGCCAGCAGCCTCGACACTAGAAACACCATATATTTT. It yields the protein CASSLDTRNTIYF.

Only a few counts were recorded for this clone. This chain joins TRBV3-1 (or the pseudogene TRBV3-2) and TRBJ2-7; D tentatively fits TRBD1 or TRBD2 (6 bases each). The CDR3 loop spans 13 amino acids. The V and J ends lost 4 bases and 7 bases respectively, with 14 bases between them. CDR1 LGHDT and CDR2 YNNKEL come from the germline V gene (reference sequence). For the CDR3, the DNA is TGTGCCAGCAGCCGATCGGGGGCTGGAGAGCAGTACTTC. It specifies CASSRSGAGEQYF.

The chain recombines TRBV7-2 with TRBJ1-2; TRBD1 agrees at 7 bases. CDR1 is SGHTA and CDR2 is FQGNSA in the germline V gene. The CDR3 contains 14 residues. Trimming at V came to 5 bases and at J to 5 bases, leaving 8 bases not matched to a gene. CDR3 amino acids: CASSPTGVVYGYTF. The DNA for the CDR3 is TGTGCCAGCAGCCCAACAGGGGTTGTATATGGCTACACCTTC.

V gene TRBV5-1 combines with J gene TRBJ1-2; weak D call: TRBD1 (5 bases). CDR3 length: 12 amino acids. Germline assignment: CDR1 SGHRS and CDR2 YFSETQ. Trimming cost V 3 bases and J 9 bases, with 12 bases left between them. The CDR3 loop is CASSSGTERYTF. The CDR3 nucleotides read TGCGCCAGCAGCTCCGGGACGGAGCGCTACACCTTC.

This chain links TRBV29-1 with TRBJ1-4, with 8 bases lining up with TRBD1. Germline V gives CDR1 SQVTM, CDR2 ANQGSEA. The CDR3 spans 13 residues. V shed 7 bases and J 6 bases; nucleotides not matched to a gene: 7. The CDR3 sequence: CSAMTGVDEKLFF. The CDR3 DNA is TGCAGCGCTATGACAGGGGTGGATGAAAAACTGTTTTTT.

The V gene is TRBV4-1, the J gene TRBJ1-5, with D unclear. The length of the CDR3 is 17 residues. V gave up 0 bases and J gave up 3 bases, with 15 bases separating them. The V gene's germline CDR1 is MGHRA and CDR2 YSYEKL. CDR3 nucleotide sequence: TGCGCCAGCAGCCAAGATTCAGGCACAGAGGACAATCAGCCCCAGCATTTT. Translating gives CASSQDSGTEDNQPQHF.

The V gene is TRBV19, the J gene TRBJ1-5; D is uncertain. The CDR3 covers 15 residues. Trimming took off 3 bases at V and 0 bases at J, with 9 bases between the two ends. Germline V gene data show CDR1 as LNHDA and CDR2 as SQIVND (reference sequence). Here the CDR3 DNA reads TGTGCCAGTAGTATTTCGCACCCTAGCAATCAGCCCCAGCATTTT. Translating it yields CASSISHPSNQPQHF.